Listed here is a single T cell receptor (beta chain). Its target is not known. The sample belongs to a study of shared clonotypes between healthy human individuals. Study context: Each donor had three CD4 naive, three CD4 memory, two CD8 naive and one CD8 memory plate. General study findings and limits: Sorted-subset samples were not fully sequenced, rarefaction indicated.

Method: immunoSEQ multiplex PCR; TCRdb's copy keeps in-frame clones and lacks some. The sample includes more than 2 million clones, about 93% seen only once; the top ten take about 1.7%. Naive-designated CD8 cells lacked CD45RO, were positively enriched for CCR7, and omitted terminally differentiated effector memory CD45RA+ cells. Germline-derived CDR1 and CDR2 are SGDLS and YYNGEE. There are 16 residues in the CDR3. With 0 bases clipped from V and 8 bases from J, the junction kept 8 bases outside the gene matches. This sequence was found in a man younger than 30 in good health. Some clones in this sample may be carry-over from other donors' samples. The chain joins TRBV9 to TRBJ2-1, with TRBD2 identical over 10 bases. The specimen sequenced was naive CD8+ T cells from PBMCs. CDR3 DNA sequence: TGTGCCAGCAGCGTAGGTCTAGCGGGAGTTGTGTATGAGCAGTTCTTC. This translates into CASSVGLAGVVYEQFF.